This TCR beta chain originates from a study of early T cells in non-severe SARS-CoV-2 infection (dated by TCRdb to the early 2020s). Describing the broader study: Because TCR sequencing relied on bulk RNA taken from unsorted whole blood, pairing of alpha and beta chains was not possible. Summary of the overall study and its limitations: VDJdb matching was skewed toward anti-spike CD8 responses and likely underestimated virus-specific expansions by missing private and CD4 specificities.

Library construction relied on 5' RACE. TCRdb shows the sequencer as NextSeq 500. The TCR library protocol attached unique molecular identifiers to individual cDNA molecules to correct for sequencing error and PCR bias. TCR alpha and beta chains were both sequenced, and the abundances of alpha and beta sequences in each sample were closely correlated with each other. Regarding the original processing steps: V gene, J gene and CDR3 annotation of TCR sequences was performed with Decombinator V4. TCRs were defined as expanded if a significant change between any two time points was detected under a Poisson model with p below 0.0001. TCR abundances were normalised to the total number of TCRs sequenced in each sample and reported as counts per million. MAIT TCRs were defined by TRAV1-2 paired with TRAJ12, TRAJ20 or TRAJ33, and iNKT TCRs by TRAV10 paired with TRAJ18. A search of VDJdb, accessed on 1 November 2021, was run for TCRs annotated to CMV, EBV and SARS-CoV-2, with TCRs annotated for multiple antigens excluded. TCRdb reran the public reads through fastp at Q25 and MiXCR, keeping productive beta chains. Every CDR3 protein is listed once, alongside the most common genes and DNA of its rows. TCRdb, rather than the study authors, made the V and J calls. For this sample the table gives 30,000 to 35,000 distinct CDR3 sequences, of which 6.6% were detected only once. The ten largest clones add up to 2.5% to 3% of the sample.

This clonotype was observed a handful of times. Its antigen is not yet known. The record has no base qualities; no much larger clone is one base away. V is clipped by 0 bases and J by 0 bases, and the sequence between their germline boundaries is 12 bases long. From cysteine to phenylalanine, the CDR3 is 16 amino acids long. Only the CDR3 DNA is retained, 48 bases long and in frame from the first base. From the germline V gene, CDR1 is ENHRY and CDR2 is SYGVKD. Set within a cohort of healthcare workers in London, UK, this nested case-control study involved weekly PCR testing of nasopharyngeal swabs along with blood sampling. Between 23 and 31 March 2020, the week of the UK lockdown, healthcare workers were enrolled and then followed up weekly for as long as 16 weeks.

The specimen was whole blood. This sequence originates from an adult who was a healthcare worker with PCR-confirmed SARS-CoV-2 infection or an uninfected control (not recorded which). The chain links TRBV10-3 with TRBJ2-7, and TRBD2 may be the D gene, going by 5 matching bases. The DNA reads TGTGCCATCAGTGAGTCGAGGGCCGGATTCTCCTACGAGCAGTACTTC. The encoded protein is CAISESRAGFSYEQYF.